The rows below give T cell receptor delta chains drawn from one sample of a study of delta chains in infants with herpesvirus infections. TCRdb reanalysed the RT-PCR reads via CATT. The sample lists over a thousand delta-chain clones; 35% were seen once. The sequences come from peripheral blood, collected at time point 1 of longitudinal follow-up. These TCRs come from a human donor who was a Ugandan infant, either HIV-exposed or HIV-unexposed (not recorded which). Each CDR3 is given with its conserved first and last residue. D genes are given only for firm matches. Only some rows state a clone size, as once, few, many or a class for expanded clones.

>TRDV1|TRDD3|.|21|TRDJ1
TGTGCTCTTGGGGAACGCCTATTGTCGATTACGTACTGGGGGATAGCCGATAAACTCATCTTT
CALGERLLSITYWGIADKLIF
>TRDV1|TRDD3|.|15|TRDJ1
TGTGCTCTTGGGGAGGGTACTGGGGGAACATGGGAACTCATCTTT
CALGEGTGGTWELIF
>TRAV38-2/DV8|.|.|16|TRDJ1
TGTGCTTATAGGAGCTTACGTGTAACTGGTCCCGATAAACTCATCTTT
CAYRSLRVTGPDKLIF
>TRDV1|.|few|18|TRDJ1
TGTGCTCTTGGGGACCATTCCTACTGGGGGTTAAACACCGATAAACTCATCTTT
CALGDHSYWGLNTDKLIF
>TRDV1|.|few|14|TRDJ1
TGTGCTCTTGCCTACATCCCGAGCGCCGATAAACTCATTTTT
CALAYIPSADKLIF
>TRDV3|TRDD3|few|18|TRDJ1
TGTGCCTTTCGGGGCCCCTTTCCGGACTGGGGGAGCACCGATAAACTCATCTTT
CAFRGPFPDWGSTDKLIF
>TRAV29/DV5|TRDD3|.|14|TRDJ1
TGTGCAGCAAGCCCGGGGGGGATAGGGGGTAAACTCATCTTT
CAASPGGIGGKLIF
>TRAV29/DV5|TRDD3|large|15|TRDJ2
TGTGCAGCAAGCGCGCTGGGGGATTTGACAGCACAACTCTTCTTT
CAASALGDLTAQLFF
>TRDV1|TRDD3|few|22|TRDJ1
TGTGCTCTTGGGGCCCCGGGGGGGGCCCGCGGTGGGGGATACGGTATCGCCGATAAACTCATCTTT
CALGAPGGARGGGYGIADKLIF
>TRDV1|TRDD2|.|20|TRDJ1
TGTGCTCTTGGGTCCCCCCTTCCTACATACCCACTACGTGGGACCGATAAACTCATCTTT
CALGSPLPTYPLRGTDKLIF